One sample yielded the 17 T cell receptor beta chains listed below, sequenced in a study of T-cell reconstitution after alpha-beta-depleted transplantation in children. This sample's TCRbeta library carried unique molecular identifier barcodes. TCRdb fed the PCR reads into MiXCR, producing one record per CDR3 protein. Seen here are about 500,000 distinct CDR3 sequences, over 25% observed once, and the top ten hold roughly 2.5%. Here the sequenced sample was PBMCs from the stem cell graft donor, taken from the stem cell graft. These receptors all stem from a human donor who donated a stem cell graft to a child with aplastic anemia.

This clonotype was counted only a few times. The V gene is TRBV29-1, the J gene TRBJ2-3; D remains unclear. CDR3 length: 13 amino acids. Trimming took off 7 bases at V and 4 bases at J, with 15 bases between the two ends. The V gene's germline CDR1 is SQVTM and CDR2 ANQGSEA. The DNA of the CDR3 is TGCAGCGCTACGGTCAGGATCGCAGATACGCAGTATTTT. Residues: CSATVRIADTQYF.

This clonotype came up a few times. The V and J genes are TRBV11-1 and TRBJ1-3; TRBD1 agrees at 8 bases. The junction had 15 bases not matched to a gene; V was cut back by 5 bases and J by 3 bases. Per germline, CDR1 SGHAT and CDR2 FQDESV (reference sequence). This CDR3 region has 18 residues. CDR3 sequence (DNA): TGTGCCAGCAGCCCCCCCTCGTATCCAGGGGGCATTGGAAACACCATATATTTT. Residues: CASSPPSYPGGIGNTIYF.

This chain connects TRBV29-1 to TRBJ2-1, with TRBD2 matching over 12 bases. There are 16 residues in the CDR3. Germline trimming cut 4 bases from V and 3 bases from J; bases unmatched to any gene: 7. Germline-derived CDR1 and CDR2 are SQVTM and ANQGSEA. CDR3 region: CSVGLAGAAGYNEQFF. CDR3 nucleotides: TGCAGCGTTGGACTAGCGGGAGCAGCAGGCTACAATGAGCAGTTCTTC.

V is TRBV19 and J is TRBJ1-2, with a possible D match to TRBD1 (6 bases). The germline V and J ends were trimmed by 6 bases and 7 bases, with 15 bases remaining between them. This CDR3 spans 13 amino acids. Per the germline V gene, CDR1 is LNHDA and CDR2 is SQIVND (reference sequence). CDR3 sequence (DNA): TGTGCCAGTAGCCACAGGGCCTCTGGTGGCTACACCTTC. Its translation: CASSHRASGGYTF.

V and J are TRBV5-1 and TRBJ1-4, with a possible D match to TRBD1 (6 bases). The CDR3 totals 17 residues. Trimming pared 1 base from V and 8 bases from J, leaving 21 bases between. The germline CDR1 and CDR2 sequences are SGHRS and YFSETQ. CDR3 DNA: TGCGCCAGCAGCTTGAAAAAAAAAGGGAAGCAGGGGGAAAAACTGTTTTTT. Its protein product is CASSLKKKGKQGEKLFF.

Only a few counts were recorded for this clonotype. The rearrangement uses TRBV6-1 and TRBJ2-2; 8 bases match TRBD1. This CDR3 has 15 amino acids. The V gene end was trimmed by 8 bases and the J gene end by 0 bases; junction bases not matched to a gene: 5. CDR1 and CDR2 (germline): MNHNS, SASEGT. The CDR3 reads CASGDRNTNTGELFF. DNA for the CDR3: TGTGCCAGCGGGGACAGGAACACGAACACCGGGGAGCTGTTTTTT.

The gene calls are TRBV12-3 or TRBV12-4 and TRBJ2-3; 9 bases line up with TRBD1. V shed 6 bases, J shed 6 bases, and the junction held 10 bases outside the gene matches. The CDR3 extends over 15 amino acids. In DNA, the CDR3 is TGTGCCAGCAGCGGAACAGGGGGCGCCGTCGATACGCAGTATTTT. Residues: CASSGTGGAVDTQYF.

This clonotype has a handful of counts. V is TRBV28 and J is TRBJ1-5, with TRBD1 identical over 10 bases. The CDR3 is 14 amino acids. In germline, CDR1 is MDHEN, CDR2 SYDVKM. V lost 2 bases, J lost 5 bases, and 0 bases stayed unmatched. CDR3 coding DNA: TGTGCCAGCAGTTTAGGGACAGGGGATCAGCCCCAGCATTTT. Amino acid sequence: CASSLGTGDQPQHF.

The rearrangement links TRBV12-3 or TRBV12-4 to TRBJ2-2; TRBD2 agrees at 13 bases. This CDR3 contains 15 residues. J lost 8 bases, V lost 4 bases, and 4 bases had no gene match. The CDR3 DNA is TGTGCCAGCAGTTCCCCGGGACTAGCGGGAGGGGAGCTGTTTTTT. It codes for CASSSPGLAGGELFF.

This chain connects TRBV19 to TRBJ1-2; maybe TRBD1 (5 bases). Germline V gene data show CDR1 as LNHDA and CDR2 as SQIVND (reference sequence). Trimming pared 9 bases from V and 4 bases from J, leaving 15 bases between. This CDR3 comprises 13 residues. CDR3 coding DNA: TGTGCCAGCACAAATCGGCAGGGCTATGGCTACACCTTC. Amino acids: CASTNRQGYGYTF.

This clonotype was counted between two and nine times. The genes are TRBV20-1 and TRBJ2-1, with TRBD2 identical over 7 bases. The germline gives CDR1 DFQATT, CDR2 SNEGSKA (reference sequence). The V and J ends lost 3 bases and 5 bases, in that order; junction bases with no gene match: 4. The CDR3 contains 13 residues. The CDR3 DNA sequence: TGCAGTGCTAGTCGGCTAGCGGACAATGAGCAGTTCTTC. Residues: CSASRLADNEQFF.

About this clonotype: Germline and junction disagree at one end, which may indicate a read error. This chain uses TRBV20-1 with TRBJ1-4, with D perhaps matching TRBD1 (6 bases). Looked up from germline, CDR1 is DFQATT and CDR2 is SNEGSKA (reference sequence). This CDR3 spans 15 amino acids. Here the CDR3 reads CSARDELKDREKLFF. Here the CDR3 DNA reads TGCAGTGCTAGAGATGAGCTTAAGGACAGAGAAAAACTGTTTTTC.

A few counts support this clonotype. The chain combines TRBV20-1 with TRBJ2-2; D not certain. V gave up 0 bases and J gave up 3 bases, with 5 bases separating them. This CDR3 comprises 13 residues. The germline CDR1 and CDR2 sequences are DFQATT and SNEGSKA (reference sequence). This CDR3 reads CSARDLDTGELFF. The CDR3 DNA sequence: TGCAGTGCTAGAGATCTAGACACCGGGGAGCTGTTTTTT.

The chain uses TRBV11-2 and TRBJ2-7; 9 bases map to TRBD1. Trimming cost V 0 bases and J 2 bases; bases outside gene matches: 8. Germline assignment: CDR1 SGHAT and CDR2 FQNNGV. The CDR3 is made up of 17 amino acids. CDR3 coding DNA: TGTGCCAGCAGCTTAGACCGGGACAGGGACCTCCCCTACGAGCAGTACGTC. The encoded protein is CASSLDRDRDLPYEQYV.

The rearrangement joins TRBV15 to TRBJ2-5, with unresolved D. Germline values: CDR1 LNHNV, CDR2 YYDKDF (reference sequence). The CDR3 spans 14 residues. V was clipped by 1 base and J by 4 bases, with 10 bases between them. CDR3 protein: CATSRATPGETQYF. Written as DNA, the CDR3 is TGTGCCACCAGCAGAGCTACTCCGGGAGAGACCCAGTACTTC.

This clonotype came up a few times. The chain is built from TRBV7-9 and TRBJ1-1, with D possibly being TRBD1 (6 bases). CDR3 size: 15 residues. Germline V CDR1 and CDR2: SEHNR, FQNEAQ (reference sequence). Trimming shortened V by 6 bases and J by 5 bases, and 19 bases separated the two germline ends. The DNA for the CDR3 is TGTGCCAGCAGTCGCCAGACAGGAAGCTGGACTGAAGCTTTCTTT. Encoded protein: CASSRQTGSWTEAFF. The entire variable domain, with the rest obtained from reference TRBV7-9 and TRBJ1-1, is as follows: DTGVSQNPRHKITKRGQNVTFRCDPISEHNRLYWYRQTLGQGPEFLTYFQNEAQLEKSRLLSDRFSAERPKGSFSTLEIQRTEQGDSAMYLCASSRQTGSWTEAFFGQGTRLTVV.

This rearrangement joins TRBV6-5 to TRBJ2-7; unclear D gene. The V gene lost 2 bases and the J gene lost 6 bases, with 17 bases spanning the gap. The germline V gene has CDR1 MNHEY and CDR2 SVGAGI. The CDR3 has 15 residues. CDR3 nucleotide sequence: TGTGCCAGCAGTTACCCAGGTGGAGTGTTCGGCGAGCAGTACTTC. Amino acid sequence: CASSYPGGVFGEQYF.